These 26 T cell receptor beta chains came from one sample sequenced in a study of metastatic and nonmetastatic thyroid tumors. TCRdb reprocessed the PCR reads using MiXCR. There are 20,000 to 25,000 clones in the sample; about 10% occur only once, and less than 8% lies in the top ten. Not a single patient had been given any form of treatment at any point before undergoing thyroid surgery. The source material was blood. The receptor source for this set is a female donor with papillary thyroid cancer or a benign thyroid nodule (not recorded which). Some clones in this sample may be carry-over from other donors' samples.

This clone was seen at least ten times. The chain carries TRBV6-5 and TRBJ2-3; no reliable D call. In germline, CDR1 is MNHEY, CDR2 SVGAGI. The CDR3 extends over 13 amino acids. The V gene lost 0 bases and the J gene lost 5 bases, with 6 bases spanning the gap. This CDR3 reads CASSYSQQDTQYF. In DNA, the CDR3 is TGTGCCAGCAGTTACTCGCAGCAAGATACGCAGTATTTT.

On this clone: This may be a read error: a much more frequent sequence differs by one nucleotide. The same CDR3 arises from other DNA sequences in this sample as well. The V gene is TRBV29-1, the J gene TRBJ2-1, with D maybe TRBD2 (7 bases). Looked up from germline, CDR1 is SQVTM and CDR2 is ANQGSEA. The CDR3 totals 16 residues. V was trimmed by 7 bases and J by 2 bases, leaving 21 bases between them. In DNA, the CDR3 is TGCAGCGCCTGGGGGGGCGGTAGGGTCACCTACAATGAGCAGTTCTTC. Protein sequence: CSAWGGGRVTYNEQFF.

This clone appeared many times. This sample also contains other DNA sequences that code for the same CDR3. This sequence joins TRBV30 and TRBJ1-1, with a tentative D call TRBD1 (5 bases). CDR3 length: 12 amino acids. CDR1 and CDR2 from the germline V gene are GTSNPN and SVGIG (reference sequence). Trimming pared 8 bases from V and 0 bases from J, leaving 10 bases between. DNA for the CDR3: TGTGCCGCCCTGGGGGTGAACACTGAAGCTTTCTTT. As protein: CAALGVNTEAFF.

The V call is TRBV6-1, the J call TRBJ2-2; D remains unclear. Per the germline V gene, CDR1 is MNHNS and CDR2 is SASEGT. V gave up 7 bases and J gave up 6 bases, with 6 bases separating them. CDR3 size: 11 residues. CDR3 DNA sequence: TGTGCCAGCACCCCCTCCGGGGAGCTGTTTTTT. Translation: CASTPSGELFF.

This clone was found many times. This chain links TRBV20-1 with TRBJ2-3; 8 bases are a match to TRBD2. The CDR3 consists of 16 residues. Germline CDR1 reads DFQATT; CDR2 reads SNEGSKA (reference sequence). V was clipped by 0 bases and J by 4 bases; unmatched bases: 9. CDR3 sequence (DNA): TGCAGTGCTAGAGATGCTTGGCGGGAGGACTCAGATACGCAGTATTTT. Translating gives CSARDAWREDSDTQYF.

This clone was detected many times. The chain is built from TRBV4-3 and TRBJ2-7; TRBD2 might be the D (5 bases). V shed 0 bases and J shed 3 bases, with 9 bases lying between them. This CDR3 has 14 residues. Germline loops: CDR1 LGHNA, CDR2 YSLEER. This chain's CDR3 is CASSQDSGNYEQYF. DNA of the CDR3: TGCGCCAGCAGCCAAGATTCGGGGAACTACGAGCAGTACTTC.

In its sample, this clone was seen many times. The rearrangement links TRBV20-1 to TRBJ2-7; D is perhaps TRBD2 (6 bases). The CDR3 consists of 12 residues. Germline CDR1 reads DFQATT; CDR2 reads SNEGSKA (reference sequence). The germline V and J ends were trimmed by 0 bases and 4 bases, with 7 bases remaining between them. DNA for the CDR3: TGCAGTGCTAGAGATCGGGAGTACGAGCAGTACTTC. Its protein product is CSARDREYEQYF.

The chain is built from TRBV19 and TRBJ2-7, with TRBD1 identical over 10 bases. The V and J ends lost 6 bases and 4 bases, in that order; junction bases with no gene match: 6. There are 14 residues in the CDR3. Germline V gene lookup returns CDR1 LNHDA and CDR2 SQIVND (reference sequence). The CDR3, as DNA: TGTGCCAGTAGCTTGACAGGGGGCAGGTACGAGCAGTACTTC. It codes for CASSLTGGRYEQYF.

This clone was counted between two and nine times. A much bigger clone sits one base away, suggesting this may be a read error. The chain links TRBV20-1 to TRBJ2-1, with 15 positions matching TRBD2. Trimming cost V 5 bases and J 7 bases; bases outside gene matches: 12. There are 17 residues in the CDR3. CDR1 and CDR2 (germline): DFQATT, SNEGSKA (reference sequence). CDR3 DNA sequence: TGCAGTGCTGGACGGGGACTAGCGGGAGGTCTAGCGAATGAGCAGTTCTTC. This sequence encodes CSAGRGLAGGLANEQFF.

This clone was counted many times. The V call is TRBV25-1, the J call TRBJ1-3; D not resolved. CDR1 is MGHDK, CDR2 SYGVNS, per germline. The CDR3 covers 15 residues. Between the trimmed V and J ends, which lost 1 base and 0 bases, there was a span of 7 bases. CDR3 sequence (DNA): TGTGCCAGCAGTGAATGGGAGAACTCTGGAAACACCATATATTTT. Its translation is CASSEWENSGNTIYF.

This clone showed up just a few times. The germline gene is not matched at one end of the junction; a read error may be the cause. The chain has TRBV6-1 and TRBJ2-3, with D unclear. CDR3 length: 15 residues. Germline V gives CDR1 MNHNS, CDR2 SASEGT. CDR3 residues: CASVLGSGITYTQYF. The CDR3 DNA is TGTGCCAGTGTCTTGGGGTCCGGAATCACATATACGCAGTATTTT.

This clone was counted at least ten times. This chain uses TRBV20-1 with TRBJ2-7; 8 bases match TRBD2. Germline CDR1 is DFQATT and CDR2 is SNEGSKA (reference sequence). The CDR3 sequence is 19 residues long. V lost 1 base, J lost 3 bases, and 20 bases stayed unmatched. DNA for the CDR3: TGCAGTGCTAGAGGGGCACGGGGCGCACTAAGCGGGAGAGTCTACGAGCAGTACTTC. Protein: CSARGARGALSGRVYEQYF.

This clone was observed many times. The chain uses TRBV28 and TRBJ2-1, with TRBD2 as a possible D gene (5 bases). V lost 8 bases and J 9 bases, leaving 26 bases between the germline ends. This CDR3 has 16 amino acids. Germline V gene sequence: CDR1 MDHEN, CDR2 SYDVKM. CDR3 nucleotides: TGTGCCAGCTCCTATGCCAGCGGCACATGGGGAATTGAGCAGTTCTTC. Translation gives CASSYASGTWGIEQFF.

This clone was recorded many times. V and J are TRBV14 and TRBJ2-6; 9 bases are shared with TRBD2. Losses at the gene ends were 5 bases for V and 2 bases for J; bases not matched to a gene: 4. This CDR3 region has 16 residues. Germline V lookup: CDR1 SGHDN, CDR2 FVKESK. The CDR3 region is CASSVAGVAGANVLTF. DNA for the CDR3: TGTGCCAGCAGCGTAGCGGGGGTAGCTGGGGCCAACGTCCTGACTTTC.

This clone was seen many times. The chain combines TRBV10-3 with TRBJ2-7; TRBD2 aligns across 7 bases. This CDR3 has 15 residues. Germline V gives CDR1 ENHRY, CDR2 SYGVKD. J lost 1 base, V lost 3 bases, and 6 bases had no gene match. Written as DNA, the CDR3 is TGTGCCATCAGTGAAATGGGCGGGAGTTCCTACGAGCAGTACTTC. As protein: CAISEMGGSSYEQYF.

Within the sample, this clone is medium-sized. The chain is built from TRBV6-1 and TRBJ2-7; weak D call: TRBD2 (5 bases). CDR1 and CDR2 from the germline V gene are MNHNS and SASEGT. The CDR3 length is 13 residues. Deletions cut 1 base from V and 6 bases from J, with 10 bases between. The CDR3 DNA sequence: TGTGCCAGCAGTGAAGGGCGGGCGATCGAGCAGTACTTC. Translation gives CASSEGRAIEQYF.

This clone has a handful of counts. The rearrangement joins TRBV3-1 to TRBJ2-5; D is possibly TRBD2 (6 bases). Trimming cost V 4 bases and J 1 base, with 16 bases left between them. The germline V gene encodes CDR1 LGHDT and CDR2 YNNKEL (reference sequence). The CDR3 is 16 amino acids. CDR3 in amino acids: CASSRLDPGVQETQYF. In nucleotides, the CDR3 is TGTGCCAGCAGCCGCCTGGACCCGGGAGTCCAAGAGACCCAGTACTTC.

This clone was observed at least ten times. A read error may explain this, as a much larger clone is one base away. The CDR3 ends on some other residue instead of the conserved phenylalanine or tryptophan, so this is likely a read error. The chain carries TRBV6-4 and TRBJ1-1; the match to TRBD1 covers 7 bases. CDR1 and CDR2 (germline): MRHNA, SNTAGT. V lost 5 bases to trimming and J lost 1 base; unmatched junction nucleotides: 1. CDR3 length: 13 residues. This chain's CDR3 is CASSKGANTEAFL. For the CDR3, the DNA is TGTGCCAGCAGTAAGGGGGCGAACACTGAAGCTTTCCTT.

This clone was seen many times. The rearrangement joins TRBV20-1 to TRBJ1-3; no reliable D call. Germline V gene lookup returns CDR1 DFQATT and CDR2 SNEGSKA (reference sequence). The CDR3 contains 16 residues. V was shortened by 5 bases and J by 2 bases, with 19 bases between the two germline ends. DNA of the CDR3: TGCAGTGCTGAAAAACTCGGGGAACTAACTGGAAACACCATATATTTT. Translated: CSAEKLGELTGNTIYF.

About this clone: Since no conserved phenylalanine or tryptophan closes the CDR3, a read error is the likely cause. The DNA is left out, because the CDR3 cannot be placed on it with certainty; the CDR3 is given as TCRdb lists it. The CDR3 here is CASSDTSGRPSDTQNS. V is TRBV6-4 and J is TRBJ2-3; the table's D call, TRBD2, has no DNA check behind it. The CDR3 has 16 amino acids, counting both end residues. Germline-derived CDR1 and CDR2 are MRHNA and SNTAGT.

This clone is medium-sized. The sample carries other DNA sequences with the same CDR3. The CDR3 is CASSLAGGGEQFF. The CDR3 bases are TGTGCCAGCAGTTTGGCGGGGGGAGGTGAGCAGTTCTTC. V gene TRBV6-2 or TRBV6-3 combines with J gene TRBJ2-1; TRBD2 aligns across 8 bases. Per germline, CDR1 MNHEY and CDR2 SVGEGT. The CDR3 totals 13 residues. V was pared by 4 bases and J by 9 bases, with 5 bases of the junction left unmatched.

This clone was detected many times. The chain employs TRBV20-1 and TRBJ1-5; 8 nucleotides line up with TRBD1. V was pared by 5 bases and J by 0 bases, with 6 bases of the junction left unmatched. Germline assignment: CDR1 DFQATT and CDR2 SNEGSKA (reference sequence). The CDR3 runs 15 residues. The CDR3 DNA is TGCAGTGCTCCAACAGGGGGAAATAGCAATCAGCCCCAGCATTTT. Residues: CSAPTGGNSNQPQHF.

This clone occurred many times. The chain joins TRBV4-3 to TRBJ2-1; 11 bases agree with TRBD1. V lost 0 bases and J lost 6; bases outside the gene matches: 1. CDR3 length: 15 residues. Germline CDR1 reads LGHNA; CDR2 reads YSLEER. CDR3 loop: CASSQDGTGGNEQFF. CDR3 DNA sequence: TGCGCCAGCAGCCAAGATGGGACAGGGGGCAATGAGCAGTTCTTC.

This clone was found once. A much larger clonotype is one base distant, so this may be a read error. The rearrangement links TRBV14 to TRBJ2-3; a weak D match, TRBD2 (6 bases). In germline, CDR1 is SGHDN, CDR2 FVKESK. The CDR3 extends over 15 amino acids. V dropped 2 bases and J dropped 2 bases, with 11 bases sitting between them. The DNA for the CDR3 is TGTGCCAGCAGCCAATATGGCGGGATCACAGATACGCAGTATTTT. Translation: CASSQYGGITDTQYF.

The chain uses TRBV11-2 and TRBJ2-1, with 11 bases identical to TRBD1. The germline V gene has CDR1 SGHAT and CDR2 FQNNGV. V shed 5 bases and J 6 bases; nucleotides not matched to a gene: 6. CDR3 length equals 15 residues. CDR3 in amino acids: CASSPAGTGGNEQFF. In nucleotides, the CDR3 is TGTGCCAGCAGCCCGGCGGGGACAGGGGGCAATGAGCAGTTCTTC.

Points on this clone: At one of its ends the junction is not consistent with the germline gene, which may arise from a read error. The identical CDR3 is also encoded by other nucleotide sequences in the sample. The CDR3 DNA is TGTGCCAGCAGCTTCGACAGCAATCAGCCCCAGCATTTT. Translating it yields CASSFDSNQPQHF. The chain couples TRBV5-1 to TRBJ1-5; D is uncertain. The CDR3 length is 13 residues. Per germline, CDR1 SGHRS and CDR2 YFSETQ. Filled out from reference TRBV5-1 and TRBJ1-5, the complete variable domain reads KAGVTQTPRYLIKTRGQQVTLSCSPISGHRSVSWYQQTPGQGLQFLFEYFSETQRNKGNFPGRFSGRQFSNSRSEMNVSTLELGDSALYLCASSFDSNQPQHFGDGTRLSIL.